A single sample gave rise to the 9 T cell receptor beta chains below, sequenced in a study of cytomegalovirus exposure and HLA in healthy donors. Repertoires were generated with immunoSEQ multiplex PCR, while TCRdb's copy carries only in-frame clones and drops some. The sample lists 200,000 to 250,000 clones; around nine tenths were seen once. The specimen was PBMCs. These receptors were obtained from a man aged 18 to 30 in good health and CMV-seronegative.

A few counts support this clone. The V call is TRBV19, the J call TRBJ2-1; 7 bases map to TRBD2. The ends lost 6 bases at V and 3 bases at J; junction bases unmatched: 5. The CDR3 extends over 14 amino acids. In germline, CDR1 is LNHDA, CDR2 SQIVND (reference sequence). The CDR3 here is CASRLTSFYNEQFF. The CDR3 nucleotides are TGTGCCAGTAGGCTGACTAGCTTCTACAATGAGCAGTTCTTC.

The chain is built from TRBV27 and TRBJ2-1, with a possible D match to TRBD2 (6 bases). Germline lookup yields CDR1 MNHEY and CDR2 SMNVEV (reference sequence). V lost 6 bases and J lost 2, with 17 bases in between. This CDR3 contains 16 residues. The DNA of the CDR3 is TGTGCCAGCAGATTAACTGGGGGACTTGCCTACAATGAGCAGTTCTTC. Its protein product is CASRLTGGLAYNEQFF.

The chain employs TRBV28 and TRBJ2-7; 11 bases match TRBD2. V dropped 5 bases and J dropped 3; count of bases not matched to a gene: 3. The germline gives CDR1 MDHEN, CDR2 SYDVKM. CDR3 length equals 14 residues. CDR3 sequence: CASSTGTSGYEQYF. The CDR3 nucleotides are TGTGCCAGCAGTACCGGGACTAGCGGCTACGAGCAGTACTTC. The variable domain in full, completed from reference TRBV28 and TRBJ2-7, reads DVKVTQSSRYLVKRTGEKVFLECVQDMDHENMFWYRQDPGLGLRLIYFSYDVKMKEKGDIPEGYSVSREKKERFSLILESASTNQTSMYLCASSTGTSGYEQYFGPGTRLTVT.

This clone was picked up a small number of times. The chain carries TRBV28 and TRBJ1-1; D is perhaps TRBD1 (5 bases). Germline values: CDR1 MDHEN, CDR2 SYDVKM. CDR3 length: 12 residues. Deletions cut 7 bases from V and 0 bases from J, with 6 bases between. CDR3 DNA sequence: TGTGCCAGCAAGGGGCTGAACACTGAAGCTTTCTTT. Its translation is CASKGLNTEAFF.

The count of this clone is one. The rearrangement joins TRBV7-8 to TRBJ2-1, with TRBD2 matching 8 bases. V lost 5 bases, J lost 7 bases, and 16 bases stayed unmatched. Per the germline V gene, CDR1 is SGHVS and CDR2 is FQNEAQ. CDR3 length: 17 residues. The DNA of the CDR3 is TGTGCCAGCAGCCCCACGGTAGCGGGATCCCTGCTGAATGAGCAGTTCTTC. It is translated as CASSPTVAGSLLNEQFF.

This clone was seen a few times. The genes are TRBV5-5 and TRBJ2-7; 7 bases match TRBD2. The CDR3 has 15 residues. Germline CDR1 SGHKS, CDR2 YYEKEE (reference sequence). J was trimmed by 3 bases and V by 4 bases; bases with no gene match: 10. CDR3 loop: CASSPPPGGSYEQYF. In DNA form, the CDR3 reads TGTGCCAGCAGCCCCCCTCCGGGAGGTAGCTACGAGCAGTACTTC.

This clone was picked up one time. The chain couples TRBV9 to TRBJ2-1, with D maybe TRBD1 (6 bases). V lost 3 bases, J lost 13 bases, and 17 bases lay in between. This CDR3 contains 13 residues. The germline gives CDR1 SGDLS, CDR2 YYNGEE. CDR3 nucleotides: TGTGCCAGCAGCGAGTCCGGGACATCCTTCCAGTTCTTC. Translated, it gives CASSESGTSFQFF. The whole variable domain, filled in from reference TRBV9 and TRBJ2-1, reads DSGVTQTPKHLITATGQRVTLRCSPRSGDLSVYWYQQSLDQGLQFLIQYYNGEERAKGNILERFSAQQFPDLHSELNLSSLELGDSALYFCASSESGTSFQFFGPGTRLTVL.

This clone was seen just once. This chain connects TRBV5-4 to TRBJ2-5, with 9 positions matching TRBD1. This CDR3 spans 16 amino acids. CDR1 is SGHNT and CDR2 is YYREEE in the germline V gene (reference sequence). Trimming took 0 bases from V and 6 from J; bases not matched to a gene: 9. The CDR3 nucleotides read TGTGCCAGCAGCTTGGCCGGGGGACAGGGTGCGAAGACCCAGTACTTC. Translated: CASSLAGGQGAKTQYF.

This chain links TRBV5-1 with TRBJ2-1, with TRBD2 as a possible D gene (5 bases). The CDR3 has 13 residues. V gave up 0 bases and J gave up 7 bases, with 8 bases separating them. Germline V gene sequence: CDR1 SGHRS, CDR2 YFSETQ. CDR3 sequence reads: CASSLASGNEQFF. For the CDR3, the DNA is TGCGCCAGCAGCTTGGCCTCGGGGAATGAGCAGTTCTTC.